The TCR beta chain under discussion was sequenced for a study of blood T cell repertoires in COVID-19. Study-wide context: T cells, B-cell-depleted T cells, or PBMCs supplied cDNA or gDNA.

CDR3 length: 12 amino acids. With V trimmed by 5 bases and J by 8 bases, 8 bases remained unmatched. Looked up from germline, CDR1 is GTSNPN and CDR2 is SVGIG (reference sequence). This clone has just a few counts. Repertoires were generated with immunoSEQ multiplex PCR, while TCRdb's copy carries only in-frame clones and drops some. Among about 110,000 clones listed, less than 75% were seen once. The V gene is TRBV30, the J gene TRBJ1-2; 7 bases match TRBD1. The TCR comes from a woman aged 40-49 years with acute or convalescent COVID-19. Input material: peripheral blood. In DNA form, the CDR3 reads TGTGCCTGGCTGCGACAGGGCGGAGGCTACACCTTC. It translates to CAWLRQGGGYTF.